The T cell receptor (beta chain) under discussion was sequenced for a study of cytomegalovirus exposure and HLA in healthy donors. This clone was seen a few times. Its target is unknown. The CDR3 length is 11 residues. The ends lost 6 bases at V and 8 bases at J; junction bases unmatched: 4. From germline, CDR1 is MNHEY and CDR2 SVGAGI. Study-level results: TCR association rates varied by HLA locus in a later analysis, with DRB1 highest and HLA-C lowest.

The PCR made use of 60 Vbeta and 13 Jbeta primers. Clones were sequenced by immunoSEQ multiplex PCR, and TCRdb holds only the in-frame ones, with some missing. This sample has around 200,000 clones, with 60% to 80% found just once. The sequence was collected from a man aged 35-49 years in good health and CMV-seronegative. What was sequenced was PBMCs. The rearrangement links TRBV6-5 to TRBJ2-7, with 7 bases matching TRBD2. The DNA for the CDR3 is TGTGCCAGCAGCGGGGAGGGCAAGCAGTACTTC. It translates to CASSGEGKQYF.